This T cell receptor beta chain was profiled in a study of blood T cell repertoires in COVID-19. The CDR3 consists of 14 residues. The junction had 7 bases not matched to a gene; V was cut back by 11 bases and J by 0 bases. Germline V gene data show CDR1 as SNHLY and CDR2 as FYNNEI. Sequencing was performed with immunoSEQ multiplex PCR; in TCRdb, only in-frame clones are kept and a portion is missing. The data hold a few hundred thousand clones, with roughly 90% observed a single time. The chain employs TRBV2 and TRBJ1-3; 7 bases agree with TRBD1. The origin of this receptor is a woman in her forties who had recovered from COVID-19. Sample: PBMCs or T cells enriched from blood (not recorded which). In DNA form, the CDR3 reads TGTGCCTGCCGGGACAGAAGCTCTGGAAACACCATATATTTT. Amino acid sequence: CACRDRSSGNTIYF.